This T cell receptor (beta chain) was sequenced in a study of CD4 T cells in relation to SARS-CoV-2 and coronaviruses. Background on the study: PBMCs were cultured with antigen for roughly nine days before TCR beta sequencing. The study's findings and limits: No donor gave both pre-pandemic and post-infection samples. Crossreactive clones expanded significantly less to SARS-CoV-2 than monoreactive clones.

Trimming pared 0 bases from V and 0 bases from J, leaving 11 bases between. The length of the CDR3 is 16 residues. Germline V gene lookup returns CDR1 MNHNS and CDR2 SASEGT. Generated by immunoSEQ multiplex PCR, the TCRdb table keeps only in-frame clones and is missing some. This table holds about 27,000 clones, 70% to 80% found once. A note on this clone: Antigen: not known.

The unexposed donors gave CD4+ T cells in about 2010-2018, prior to COVID-19. CD4+ T cells were isolated from the cells after nine to eleven days of culture. Cells permitting, SARS-CoV-2 S/N and four cold-coronavirus spikes were tested on unexposed-donor CD4+ T cells. Source material: CD4+ T cells from PBMCs, cultured in vitro. The sequence was obtained from a human donor in good health. The V call is TRBV6-1, the J call TRBJ1-2; D gene ambiguous. CDR3 in amino acids: CASSEATLISNYGYTF. CDR3 coding DNA: TGTGCCAGCAGTGAAGCCACTCTAATCTCTAACTATGGCTACACCTTC.